The present entry profiles one TCR beta chain with its context. The antigen is not known. The sample carries other DNA sequences with the same CDR3. Expressed TCRB transcripts were sequenced after all isolated RNA was converted to cDNA. Roughly 3.6 million reads on average were seen across naive, central memory and regulatory T cell samples. The data were produced by immunoSEQ multiplex PCR, yet TCRdb's version contains in-frame clones alone and is incomplete. The table includes 250,000 or so clones, 27% detected once. Germline CDR1 DFQATT, CDR2 SNEGSKA (reference sequence). This CDR3 is 11 amino acids long. The V end lost 6 bases, the J end lost 1 base, and 6 bases lay between the germline ends. The sample comes from a study of beta chain features in type 1 diabetes. Purity (above 98%) was reached by all sorted populations. Overall study results and limits: Fewer junction insertions and more nucleotide deletions appeared in type 1 diabetes patients.

The chain has TRBV20-1 and TRBJ1-1; D may be TRBD1 (5 bases). The sequence was collected from a man aged 30 to 45 in good health. The sample consisted of central memory CD4+ T cells from blood. The CDR3 sequence: CSARANTEAFF. CDR3 nucleotide sequence: TGCAGTGCCAGGGCGAACACTGAAGCTTTCTTT.